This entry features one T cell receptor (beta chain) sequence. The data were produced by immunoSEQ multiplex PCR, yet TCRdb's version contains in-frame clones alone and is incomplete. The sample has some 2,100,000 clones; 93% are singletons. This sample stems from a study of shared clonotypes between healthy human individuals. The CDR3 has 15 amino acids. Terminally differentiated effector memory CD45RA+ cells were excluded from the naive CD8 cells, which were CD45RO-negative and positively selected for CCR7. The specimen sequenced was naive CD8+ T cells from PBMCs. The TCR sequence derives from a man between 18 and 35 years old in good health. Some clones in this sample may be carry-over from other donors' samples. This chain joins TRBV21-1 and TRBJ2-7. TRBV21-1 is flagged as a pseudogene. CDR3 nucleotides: TGTGCCAGCAGCAGCCGGGACGGATTTTCCTACGAGCAGTACTTC. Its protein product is CASSSRDGFSYEQYF.